This T cell receptor beta chain stems from a study of T cells in tuberculosis. Background on the study: Within 7 days of starting treatment, or before, PBMC were stored.

As for time point: new active TB diagnosis, blood taken before or within 7 days of starting treatment. In the case of this clone: The antigen is unknown.

Profiled with immunoSEQ multiplex PCR; TCRdb holds only in-frame clones, not every one. The sample consists of fewer than 35,000 clones, roughly 86% of them appearing once. Study-wide results and caveats: Active tuberculosis TCR-alpha repertoires lay closer to GMM-specific TCRs than IGRA-negative controls, suggesting clonal expansion.

The TCR originated in an adult with tuberculosis. Here the sequenced sample was PBMCs, taken at tuberculosis diagnosis.

This CDR3 is CASSPWGGSGNTIYF. For the CDR3, the DNA is TGTGCCAGCAGTCCCTGGGGGGGATCAGGAAACACCATATATTTT. The chain couples TRBV6-6 to TRBJ1-3, with D maybe TRBD1 (5 bases). CDR3 length: 15 residues. V lost 5 bases and J 4 bases, leaving 15 bases between the germline ends. Germline lookup yields CDR1 MNHNY and CDR2 SVGAGI (reference sequence).